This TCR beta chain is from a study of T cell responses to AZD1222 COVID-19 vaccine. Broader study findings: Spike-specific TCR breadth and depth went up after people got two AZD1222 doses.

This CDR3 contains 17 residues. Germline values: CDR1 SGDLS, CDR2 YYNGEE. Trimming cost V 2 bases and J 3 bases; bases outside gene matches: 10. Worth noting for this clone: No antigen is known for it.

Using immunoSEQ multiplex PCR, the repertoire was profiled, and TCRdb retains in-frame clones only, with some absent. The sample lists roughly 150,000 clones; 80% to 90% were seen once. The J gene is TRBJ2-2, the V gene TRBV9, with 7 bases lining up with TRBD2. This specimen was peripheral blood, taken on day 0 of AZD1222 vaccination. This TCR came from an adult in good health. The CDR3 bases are TGTGCCAGCAGCGTCCTTTCTGGCGGGGGTGACACCGGGGAGCTGTTTTTT. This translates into CASSVLSGGGDTGELFF. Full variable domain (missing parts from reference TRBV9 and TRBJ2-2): DSGVTQTPKHLITATGQRVTLRCSPRSGDLSVYWYQQSLDQGLQFLIQYYNGEERAKGNILERFSAQQFPDLHSELNLSSLELGDSALYFCASSVLSGGGDTGELFFGEGSRLTVL.